This T cell receptor beta chain was observed in a study of blood T cell repertoires in COVID-19. Across the whole study: Material from acute and convalescent COVID-19 was sourced from the United States, Italy and Spain.

Original analysis: Amplification with reference gene primers provided the estimates of nucleated cell counts. Sequenced by immunoSEQ multiplex PCR; TCRdb stores in-frame clones only, minus some. V, J and clone size reflect that table, while D and trimming were determined from the DNA. The repertoire includes 75,000 to 80,000 clones, about 87% of them detected once, and 9.1% sits in the top ten. V was cut by 9 bases and J by 0 bases, with 18 bases left in between. CDR1 and CDR2 from the germline V gene are SGHNT and YYREEE (reference sequence). The CDR3 is made up of 15 amino acids. Material: peripheral blood. The TCR originated in a human donor in a cohort sampled during active COVID-19. This chain links TRBV5-4 with TRBJ1-1, with D possibly being TRBD1 (6 bases). In DNA form, the CDR3 reads TGTGCCACCAAACAGGGCAAGATCTTGAACACTGAAGCTTTCTTT. Translating gives CATKQGKILNTEAFF.